These 16 T cell receptor beta chains were sequenced from one sample in a study of blood T cell repertoires in COVID-19. The table came from immunoSEQ multiplex PCR; TCRdb's copy has only in-frame clones and leaves some out. The sample gives about 140,000 clones, under 90% of which show up once; 3.5% is in the top ten. Sequenced material: peripheral blood. The receptor set was obtained from a man between 65 and 79 years old who had recovered from COVID-19.

V and J are TRBV24-1 and TRBJ2-3; 7 bases are a match to TRBD2. Trimming at V came to 9 bases and at J to 3 bases, leaving 11 bases not matched to a gene. This CDR3 contains 15 residues. The germline CDR1 and CDR2 sequences are KGHDR and SFDVKD. The CDR3 region has the DNA TGTGCCACCCGCACCGCGGGAGCGTTGACAGATACGCAGTATTTT. Translation: CATRTAGALTDTQYF.

This chain joins TRBV9 and TRBJ2-7; unclear D gene. V was cut by 0 bases and J by 1 base, with 11 bases left in between. CDR3 length: 15 residues. CDR1 is SGDLS, CDR2 YYNGEE, per germline. The CDR3 region has the DNA TGTGCCAGCAGCGTAGAGTCCGGAGTTTCCTACGAGCAGTACTTC. Translated: CASSVESGVSYEQYF.

This chain uses TRBV6-5 with TRBJ1-4; 7 bases map to TRBD1. V lost 7 bases and J lost 7; bases outside the gene matches: 6. This CDR3 has 13 residues. Germline V gene sequence: CDR1 MNHEY, CDR2 SVGAGI. CDR3 DNA: TGTGCCAGCAAGACAGGGAGTTTTGAAAAACTGTTTTTT. It is translated as CASKTGSFEKLFF.

This chain uses TRBV11-2 with TRBJ2-5; 9 positions agree with TRBD2. The CDR3 spans 16 residues. Trimming cost V 2 bases and J 1 base; bases outside gene matches: 5. Germline CDR1 and CDR2: SGHAT and FQNNGV. CDR3 sequence: CASSLKLAGLQETQYF. The CDR3, as DNA: TGTGCCAGCAGCTTAAAGCTAGCGGGACTCCAAGAGACCCAGTACTTC.

The table lists this clone with a count of one. The chain has TRBV14 and TRBJ2-5, with TRBD1 matching over 7 bases. The length of the CDR3 is 14 residues. Per germline, CDR1 SGHDN and CDR2 FVKESK. J lost 3 bases, V lost 1 base, and 2 bases had no gene match. CDR3 nucleotide sequence: TGTGCCAGCAGCCAAGGTGACAGGGAAGAGACCCAGTACTTC. It translates to CASSQGDREETQYF. The variable domain in full, with the rest retrieved from reference TRBV14 and TRBJ2-5, is EAGVTQFPSHSVIEKGQTVTLRCDPISGHDNLYWYRRVMGKEIKFLLHFVKESKQDESGMPNNRFLAERTGGTYSTLKVQPAELEDSGVYFCASSQGDREETQYFGPGTRLLVL.

V is TRBV27 and J is TRBJ2-1, with 11 bases aligning to TRBD2. Per the germline V gene, CDR1 is MNHEY and CDR2 is SMNVEV (reference sequence). The J segment lost 4 bases and the V segment lost 5 bases, leaving 4 bases of the junction unmatched. CDR3 length: 15 residues. For the CDR3, the DNA is TGTGCCAGCAGTGCCGGGACTAGCGGATACAATGAGCAGTTCTTC. Translation: CASSAGTSGYNEQFF.

In nucleotides, the CDR3 is TGTGCCAGCAGTGTACAGGGCCACACTAATGAAAAACTGTTTTTT. The encoded protein is CASSVQGHTNEKLFF. The chain joins TRBV2 to TRBJ1-4; tentative D call: TRBD1 (6 bases). From germline, CDR1 is SNHLY and CDR2 FYNNEI. This CDR3 comprises 15 residues. V dropped 4 bases and J dropped 2 bases, with 11 bases sitting between them.

The chain couples TRBV4-1 to TRBJ2-7, with 11 bases matching TRBD1. Germline V gene lookup returns CDR1 MGHRA and CDR2 YSYEKL. The J segment lost 5 bases and the V segment lost 1 base, leaving 7 bases of the junction unmatched. This CDR3 contains 16 residues. The CDR3 bases are TGCGCCAGCAGCCAAGGCCCCGGGACAGGGGGAAACGAGCAGTACTTC. Amino acids: CASSQGPGTGGNEQYF.

The chain combines TRBV19 with TRBJ1-1, with TRBD1 matching over 7 bases. J was trimmed by 6 bases and V by 6 bases; bases with no gene match: 10. In germline, CDR1 is LNHDA, CDR2 SQIVND (reference sequence). This CDR3 contains 14 residues. The DNA of the CDR3 is TGTGCCAGTAGACCAGAAGGGGGCTGGGCTGAAGCTTTCTTT. Its protein is CASRPEGGWAEAFF.

The V and J genes are TRBV29-1 and TRBJ2-7, with TRBD1 matching 8 bases. The V and J ends lost 6 bases and 3 bases, in that order; junction bases with no gene match: 4. The germline V gene encodes CDR1 SQVTM and CDR2 ANQGSEA. This CDR3 contains 12 residues. The CDR3 reads CSVTGQGYEQYF. The DNA of the CDR3 is TGCAGCGTGACAGGACAGGGCTACGAGCAGTACTTC.

This clone was found once. This rearrangement joins TRBV18 to TRBJ1-2; TRBD1 agrees at 10 bases. The CDR3 extends over 14 amino acids. V shed 4 bases, J shed 7 bases, and the junction held 6 bases outside the gene matches. The germline V gene encodes CDR1 KGHSH and CDR2 LQKENI. CDR3 loop: CASSQDRGRFGYTF. The CDR3 DNA sequence: TGTGCCAGCTCACAAGACAGGGGGCGATTTGGCTACACCTTC.

This clone was seen only a few times. J is TRBJ2-1 and V is TRBV5-8, with D perhaps matching TRBD1 (5 bases). V shed 2 bases and J shed 10 bases, with 10 bases lying between them. This CDR3 is built from 12 residues. Germline V lookup: CDR1 SGHTS, CDR2 YDEGEE. The CDR3 DNA reads as TGTGCCAGCAGCTTCTGGGGCTCCGAGCAGTTCTTC. Translation: CASSFWGSEQFF.

The V and J genes are TRBV9 and TRBJ2-1; TRBD1 might be the D (5 bases). Germline assignment: CDR1 SGDLS and CDR2 YYNGEE. V was clipped by 4 bases and J by 4 bases, with 15 bases between them. The CDR3 sequence is 15 residues long. CDR3 residues: CASSPRFRAYNEQFF. In nucleotides, the CDR3 is TGTGCCAGCAGCCCACGTTTCAGGGCATACAATGAGCAGTTCTTC.

The chain uses TRBV3-1 (or the pseudogene TRBV3-2) and TRBJ2-1; D possibly corresponds to TRBD2 (6 bases). Germline values: CDR1 LGHDT, CDR2 YNNKEL (reference sequence). Trimming shortened V by 0 bases and J by 2 bases, and 8 bases separated the two germline ends. CDR3 size: 15 residues. The CDR3 DNA sequence: TGTGCCAGCAGCCAAGACGGAGGGGCCTACAATGAGCAGTTCTTC. This codes for CASSQDGGAYNEQFF.

This sequence joins TRBV5-1 and TRBJ2-1, with TRBD1 matching over 10 bases. The CDR3 consists of 15 residues. Germline CDR1 is SGHRS and CDR2 is YFSETQ. J gave up 10 bases and V 3 bases, and 10 bases lay outside the gene matches. CDR3 bases: TGCGCCAGCAGCTCAACCGGGACAGGGGAAAACGAGCAGTTCTTC. Protein: CASSSTGTGENEQFF.

This chain connects TRBV5-1 to TRBJ2-7, with 7 bases matching TRBD1. Germline values: CDR1 SGHRS, CDR2 YFSETQ. V lost 4 bases, J lost 0 bases, and 4 bases stayed unmatched. The CDR3 length is 14 residues. This CDR3 is CASSPWDSSYEQYF. Here the CDR3 DNA reads TGCGCCAGCAGCCCCTGGGACAGCTCCTACGAGCAGTACTTC.